Presented here are 21 T cell receptor beta chains from one specimen sequenced in a study of identifying expanded T cells in peripheral blood. Measured with immunoSEQ multiplex PCR; TCRdb has only the in-frame clones, and not every one. The table shows around 100,000 clones, with around 89% occurring only once. The sequencing input was blood. The source of these receptors is a person between 18 and 75 years old in good health.

The chain recombines TRBV19 with TRBJ1-3; 9 positions match TRBD1. Germline lookup yields CDR1 LNHDA and CDR2 SQIVND (reference sequence). The CDR3 length is 13 residues. Germline trimming cut 8 bases from V and 6 bases from J; bases unmatched to any gene: 5. In nucleotides, the CDR3 is TGTGCCAGTCACCGGGACAGGGCAAACACCATATATTTT. It yields the protein CASHRDRANTIYF. The whole variable domain, remainder taken from reference TRBV19 and TRBJ1-3, is DGGITQSPKYLFRKEGQNVTLSCEQNLNHDAMYWYRQDPGQGLRLIYYSQIVNDFQKGDIAEGYSVSREKKESFPLTVTSAQKNPTAFYLCASHRDRANTIYFGEGSWLTVV.

The gene calls are TRBV27 and TRBJ2-1, with unresolved D. Germline V CDR1 and CDR2: MNHEY, SMNVEV (reference sequence). V was pared by 6 bases and J by 0 bases, with 3 bases between. CDR3 length: 12 residues. The CDR3 coding sequence is TGTGCCAGCAGAAACTCCTACAATGAGCAGTTCTTC. It yields the protein CASRNSYNEQFF.

This chain joins TRBV7-2 and TRBJ1-4; TRBD1 matches 11 bases. The ends lost 5 bases at V and 6 bases at J; junction bases unmatched: 2. From germline, CDR1 is SGHTA and CDR2 FQGNSA. CDR3 length: 14 amino acids. DNA of the CDR3: TGTGCCAGCAGCAGGACAGGGGGCTATGAAAAACTGTTTTTT. This codes for CASSRTGGYEKLFF.

In the case of this clone: This CDR3 is also generated by other DNA sequences in the sample. The J gene is TRBJ2-5, the V gene TRBV5-1; no reliable D call. This CDR3 contains 13 residues. V was cut by 0 bases and J by 5 bases, with 8 bases left in between. The germline V gene has CDR1 SGHRS and CDR2 YFSETQ. CDR3 DNA sequence: TGCGCCAGCAGCTTGGCAGGTCGGGAGACCCAGTACTTC. Its translation: CASSLAGRETQYF.

J is TRBJ1-6 and V is TRBV11-2; D not certain. The CDR3 spans 15 residues. Trimming removed 1 base from V and 7 bases from J, with 11 bases in between. Germline assignment: CDR1 SGHAT and CDR2 FQNNGV. CDR3 amino acids: CASSLGPVENSPLHF. CDR3 in DNA: TGTGCCAGCAGCTTAGGCCCAGTCGAGAATTCACCCCTCCACTTT.

The chain uses TRBV19 and TRBJ2-1, with TRBD2 identical over 10 bases. Looked up from germline, CDR1 is LNHDA and CDR2 is SQIVND (reference sequence). The V gene end was trimmed by 6 bases and the J gene end by 5 bases; junction bases not matched to a gene: 16. This CDR3 is built from 18 residues. CDR3 in DNA: TGTGCCAGTAGCCCAGCGGGAGGGGGGAACTGGGGTCACAATGAGCAGTTCTTC. It translates to CASSPAGGGNWGHNEQFF. Full variable domain (rest looked up from reference TRBV19 and TRBJ2-1): DGGITQSPKYLFRKEGQNVTLSCEQNLNHDAMYWYRQDPGQGLRLIYYSQIVNDFQKGDIAEGYSVSREKKESFPLTVTSAQKNPTAFYLCASSPAGGGNWGHNEQFFGPGTRLTVL.

The chain employs TRBV6-1 and TRBJ2-3, with no clear D. Germline CDR1 is MNHNS and CDR2 is SASEGT. The CDR3 covers 15 residues. V lost 4 bases and J lost 6, with 17 bases in between. The CDR3 bases are TGTGCCAGCAGTGCCTCAGTCTATCGGTACGATACGCAGTATTTT. The encoded protein is CASSASVYRYDTQYF.

The chain is built from TRBV7-9 and TRBJ1-1; tentative D call: TRBD1 (5 bases). The length of the CDR3 is 15 residues. V lost 5 bases to trimming and J lost 0 bases, with 13 bases between them. Germline lookup yields CDR1 SEHNR and CDR2 FQNEAQ (reference sequence). CDR3 in DNA: TGTGCCAGCAGCCCCCACGGGGGTATGAACACTGAAGCTTTCTTT. This sequence encodes CASSPHGGMNTEAFF.

The chain uses TRBV6-5 and TRBJ2-5; 7 positions match TRBD2. This CDR3 contains 14 residues. Germline loops: CDR1 MNHEY, CDR2 SVGAGI. The V gene end was trimmed by 2 bases and the J gene end by 4 bases; junction bases not matched to a gene: 4. In DNA, the CDR3 is TGTGCCAGCAGTTACGGGGGGGGAGGAGAGACCCAGTACTTC. Its protein product is CASSYGGGGETQYF.

This sequence joins TRBV14 and TRBJ2-7; D remains unclear. Per the germline V gene, CDR1 is SGHDN and CDR2 is FVKESK. V was clipped by 5 bases and J by 2 bases, with 7 bases between them. The CDR3 consists of 12 residues. The CDR3 nucleotides read TGTGCCAGCAGCTCTTCCACCTACGAGCAGTACTTC. Protein: CASSSSTYEQYF.

The chain has TRBV7-8 and TRBJ1-1; D not certain. The CDR3 sequence is 15 residues long. V was pared by 0 bases and J by 2 bases, with 10 bases between. Germline loops: CDR1 SGHVS, CDR2 FQNEAQ. The chain's CDR3 is CASSLAFEVNTEAFF. DNA of the CDR3: TGTGCCAGCAGCTTAGCGTTCGAAGTTAACACTGAAGCTTTCTTT.

The chain is built from TRBV19 and TRBJ1-3; D not resolved. Germline V gene lookup returns CDR1 LNHDA and CDR2 SQIVND (reference sequence). Trimming left V 4 bases short and J 3 bases short, with 16 bases between. The CDR3 sequence is 16 residues long. CDR3 sequence reads: CASSSPRRADGNTIYF. The CDR3 DNA sequence: TGTGCCAGTAGTAGCCCACGGAGGGCTGATGGAAACACCATATATTTT. The variable domain in full, completed from reference TRBV19 and TRBJ1-3, reads DGGITQSPKYLFRKEGQNVTLSCEQNLNHDAMYWYRQDPGQGLRLIYYSQIVNDFQKGDIAEGYSVSREKKESFPLTVTSAQKNPTAFYLCASSSPRRADGNTIYFGEGSWLTVV.

The V and J genes are TRBV11-3 and TRBJ1-3; no definite D call. V shed 8 bases and J shed 4 bases, with 3 bases lying between them. This CDR3 has 10 residues. Germline assignment: CDR1 SGHNT and CDR2 YENEEA. CDR3 in amino acids: CASVGNTIYF. The CDR3 DNA is TGTGCCAGCGTAGGAAACACCATATATTTT.

V is TRBV30 and J is TRBJ2-1; 11 nucleotides line up with TRBD1. The CDR3 has 14 amino acids. Germline V gene data show CDR1 as GTSNPN and CDR2 as SVGIG (reference sequence). V lost 5 bases, J lost 4 bases, and 4 bases stayed unmatched. CDR3 nucleotide sequence: TGTGCCTGGCGGACAGGGGGCATATACAATGAGCAGTTCTTC. It codes for CAWRTGGIYNEQFF.

This clone came up once. The chain employs TRBV27 and TRBJ1-2; weak D call: TRBD1 (5 bases). This CDR3 is 13 amino acids long. Trimming took off 2 bases at V and 7 bases at J, with 11 bases between the two ends. Germline lookup yields CDR1 MNHEY and CDR2 SMNVEV (reference sequence). CDR3 nucleotide sequence: TGTGCCAGCAGTTTAAGGGGAAGGGGTGGCTACACCTTC. Translation gives CASSLRGRGGYTF.

This chain uses TRBV7-9 with TRBJ2-1; D is unresolved. Germline assignment: CDR1 SEHNR and CDR2 FQNEAQ (reference sequence). V dropped 3 bases and J dropped 7 bases, with 7 bases sitting between them. This CDR3 comprises 12 residues. The CDR3 bases are TGTGCCAGCAGCTTTGGGCAGAATGAGCAGTTCTTC. Translation gives CASSFGQNEQFF.

The rearrangement links TRBV5-6 to TRBJ2-5; either TRBD1 or TRBD2 may supply D (6 bases each). Trimming pared 5 bases from V and 4 bases from J, leaving 12 bases between. The CDR3 covers 13 residues. Per germline, CDR1 SGHDT and CDR2 YYEEEE. The CDR3 sequence is CASRGGLGETQYF. DNA for the CDR3: TGTGCCAGCAGAGGGGGACTTGGAGAGACCCAGTACTTC. The entire variable domain, with the rest obtained from reference TRBV5-6 and TRBJ2-5, is as follows: DAGVTQSPTHLIKTRGQQVTLRCSPKSGHDTVSWYQQALGQGPQFIFQYYEEEERQRGNFPDRFSGHQFPNYSSELNVNALLLGDSALYLCASRGGLGETQYFGPGTRLLVL.

The chain is built from TRBV18 and TRBJ1-1; D unclear. Trimming shortened V by 4 bases and J by 7 bases, and 13 bases separated the two germline ends. This CDR3 comprises 13 residues. Germline loops: CDR1 KGHSH, CDR2 LQKENI. CDR3 sequence: CASSREGDGEAFF. DNA of the CDR3: TGTGCCAGCTCACGCGAGGGTGATGGTGAAGCTTTCTTT.

V is TRBV5-4 and J is TRBJ2-2; 8 bases map to TRBD2. This CDR3 region has 18 residues. The V segment lost 1 base and the J segment 2 bases; nucleotides outside the gene matches: 10. Germline V gives CDR1 SGHNT, CDR2 YYREEE (reference sequence). The chain's CDR3 is CASSLRFGSGVNTGELFF. In DNA form, the CDR3 reads TGTGCCAGCAGCTTGCGTTTCGGTAGCGGGGTAAACACCGGGGAGCTGTTTTTT.

This clone was detected only once. The chain couples TRBV4-2 to TRBJ2-4; 10 positions match TRBD2. CDR1 and CDR2 (germline): LGHNA, YNFKEQ. V trimming: 0 bases; J trimming: 8 bases; junction bases outside the gene matches: 4. The CDR3 extends over 15 amino acids. CDR3 DNA: TGTGCCAGCAGCCAAGAGCCTAGCGGGAGAGACATTCAGTACTTC. This codes for CASSQEPSGRDIQYF.

The chain couples TRBV18 to TRBJ2-3; D gene ambiguous. Germline V gene lookup returns CDR1 KGHSH and CDR2 LQKENI. Trimming shortened V by 4 bases and J by 5 bases, and 7 bases separated the two germline ends. This CDR3 has 12 amino acids. CDR3 sequence: CASSLEEDTQYF. The DNA of the CDR3 is TGTGCCAGCTCACTGGAAGAAGATACGCAGTATTTT.